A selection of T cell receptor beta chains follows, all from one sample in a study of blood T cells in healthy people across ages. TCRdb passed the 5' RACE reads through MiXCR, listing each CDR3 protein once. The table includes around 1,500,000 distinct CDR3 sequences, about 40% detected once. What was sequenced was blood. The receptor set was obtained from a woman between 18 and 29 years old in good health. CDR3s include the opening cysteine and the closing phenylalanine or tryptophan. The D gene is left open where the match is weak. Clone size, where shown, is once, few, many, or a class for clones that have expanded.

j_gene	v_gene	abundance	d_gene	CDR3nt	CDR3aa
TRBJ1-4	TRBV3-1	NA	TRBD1	TGTGCCAGCAGCCAGCTCCTCCGGGACAGGGGTGAAAAACTGTTTTTT	CASSQLLRDRGEKLFF
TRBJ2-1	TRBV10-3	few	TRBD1	TGTGCCATCAGCCCAGGGGGTGACTACAATGAGCAGTTCTTC	CAISPGGDYNEQFF
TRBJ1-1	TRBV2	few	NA	TGTGCCAGCAGGGCCGGGACGGTCAACACTGAAGCTTTCTTT	CASRAGTVNTEAFF
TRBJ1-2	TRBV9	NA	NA	TGTGCCAGCAGCGCCGAACCCCGGCCGGACATGAGGATTCCAGGCTACACCTTC	CASSAEPRPDMRIPGYTF
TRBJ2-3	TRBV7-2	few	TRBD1	TGTGCCAGCAGCTTAGGGACAGGGCGGTATACGCAGTATTTT	CASSLGTGRYTQYF
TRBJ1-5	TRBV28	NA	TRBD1	TGTGCCAGCAGTGAACGACAGGGACATCAGCCCCAGCATTTT	CASSERQGHQPQHF
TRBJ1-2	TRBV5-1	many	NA	TGCGCCAGCAGCTTGATAGCGAGGGATGGCTACACCTTC	CASSLIARDGYTF
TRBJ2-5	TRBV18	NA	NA	TGTGCCAGCTCACCATGGCAGGGGAGAGAGACCCAGTACTTC	CASSPWQGRETQYF
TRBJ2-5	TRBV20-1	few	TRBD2	TGCAGTGCTATTGACGGGGGGGCCGGGGAGACCCAGTACTTC	CSAIDGGAGETQYF
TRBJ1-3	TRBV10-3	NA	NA	TGTGCCATCAGTGATGGACATGGCGTTACTGGAAACACCATATATTTT	CAISDGHGVTGNTIYF
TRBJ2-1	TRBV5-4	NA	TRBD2	TGTGCCAGCAGCATAGAGGGTCTAGCGGGAGTTGATTGGGAGCAGTTCTTC	CASSIEGLAGVDWEQFF
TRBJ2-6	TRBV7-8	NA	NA	TGTGCCAGCAGCTTTACAGGGAACTCTGGGGCCAACGTCCTGACTTTC	CASSFTGNSGANVLTF
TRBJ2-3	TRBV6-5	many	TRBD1	TGTGCCAGCAGTCCAATCGGGACAGTGGGGACAGATACGCAGTATTTT	CASSPIGTVGTDTQYF
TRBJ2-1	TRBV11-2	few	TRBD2	TGTGCCAGCAGCTTAGGCCATACTAGCGGGAGAAGTGTGAACAATGAGCAGTTCTTC	CASSLGHTSGRSVNNEQFF
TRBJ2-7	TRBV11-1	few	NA	TGTGCCAGCAGCCCGGGGGCATCCCTGGGATTCTCCTACGAGCAGTACTTC	CASSPGASLGFSYEQYF
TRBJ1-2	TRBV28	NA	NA	TGTGCCAGCTCGCCGGCAGTTGCGGTTGGCTACACCTTC	CASSPAVAVGYTF
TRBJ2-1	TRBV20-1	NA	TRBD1	TGCAGTGCTCCAGGAGGGGACAGGGCGCCAAATGAGCAGTTCTTC	CSAPGGDRAPNEQFF
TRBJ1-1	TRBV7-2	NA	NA	TGTGCCAGCCAATTAAAGGCGGGGGGGCTTAACACTGAAGCTTTCTTT	CASQLKAGGLNTEAFF
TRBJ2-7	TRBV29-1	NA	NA	TGCCGCGTTGAAGAAAGAGCGGACGAGCAGTACTTC	CRVEERADEQYF
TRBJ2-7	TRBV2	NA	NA	TGTGCCAGCAGTGAACGGCGGTACGAGCAGTACTTC	CASSERRYEQYF
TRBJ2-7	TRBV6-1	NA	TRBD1	TGTGCCAGCAGTGAAGCGGCCCGGACAGGCTCCTACGAGCAGTACTTC	CASSEAARTGSYEQYF
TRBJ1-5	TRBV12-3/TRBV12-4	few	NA	TGTGCCAGCAGTTTTTGGACGAGGAGGGATAGCAATCAGCCCCAGCATTTT	CASSFWTRRDSNQPQHF
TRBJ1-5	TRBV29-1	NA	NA	TGCAGCGTTGTAGTACAGAGCAATCAGCCCCAGCATTTT	CSVVVQSNQPQHF
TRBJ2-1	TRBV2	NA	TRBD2	TGTGCCAGCAGGGAGACTAGCGGGACCTCCTACAATGAGCAGTTCTTC	CASRETSGTSYNEQFF
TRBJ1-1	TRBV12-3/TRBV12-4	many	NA	TGTGCCAGCAGTTTAGGGGCTTACACTGAAGCTTTCTTT	CASSLGAYTEAFF
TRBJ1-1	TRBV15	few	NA	TGTGCCACCAGCAAGTGGGTTGAGGGAAGTACTGAAGCTTTCTTT	CATSKWVEGSTEAFF
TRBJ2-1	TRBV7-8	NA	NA	TGTGCCAGCAGCTTGGACCTCCCAACCGCCTACAATGAGCAGTTCTTC	CASSLDLPTAYNEQFF
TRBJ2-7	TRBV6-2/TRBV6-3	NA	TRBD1	TGTGCCAGCAGTTCCCGAGGCTCCTCTTTGGGACAGGGGTGGTGGTCCTACGAGCAGTACTTC	CASSSRGSSLGQGWWSYEQYF
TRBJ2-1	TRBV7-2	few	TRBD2	TGTGCCAGCAGCCTCCAGACTAGCGGGATTTCCTATGAGCAGTTCTTC	CASSLQTSGISYEQFF
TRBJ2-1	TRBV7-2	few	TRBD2	TGTGCCAGCAGCCAACGGACTAGCGCCTTATCCAATGAGCAGTTCTTC	CASSQRTSALSNEQFF
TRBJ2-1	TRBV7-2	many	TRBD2	TGTGCCAGCAGCGCTAGCGGGGGAAACTACAATGAGCAGTTCTTC	CASSASGGNYNEQFF
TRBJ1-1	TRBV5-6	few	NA	TGTGCCAGCAGCTTGCGCAGAAGTGAAGCTTTCTTT	CASSLRRSEAFF
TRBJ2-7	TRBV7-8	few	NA	TGTGCCAGCAGCTTAGTAATGGCAGTTACCTACGAGCAGTACTTC	CASSLVMAVTYEQYF
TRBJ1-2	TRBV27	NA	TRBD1	TGTGCCAGCAGTTTATCCATCATGACAGGGGTCTATGGCTACACCTTC	CASSLSIMTGVYGYTF
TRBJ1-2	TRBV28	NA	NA	TGTGCCAGCAGTCCCTCGCCTACAGGGTCCTTTAACTATGGCTACACCTTC	CASSPSPTGSFNYGYTF
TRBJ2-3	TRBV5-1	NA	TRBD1	TGCGCCAGCAGTTCAACCGCCGAGACAGGGAGCACAGATACGCAGTATTTT	CASSSTAETGSTDTQYF
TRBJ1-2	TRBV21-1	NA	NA	TGTGCCAGCAGCAAATGGGTGGGCGGCTACACCTTC	CASSKWVGGYTF
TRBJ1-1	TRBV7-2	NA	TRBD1	TGTGCCAGCAGCCAGGGGGCCGAGAACACTGAAGCTTTCTTT	CASSQGAENTEAFF
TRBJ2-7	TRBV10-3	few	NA	TGTGCCATCAGTGAGTGGGGGGCGGTAAGCGAGCAGTACTTC	CAISEWGAVSEQYF
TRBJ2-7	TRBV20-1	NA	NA	TGCAGTGCTAGGCCTACAGGGAAGGGCTACGAGCAGTACTTC	CSARPTGKGYEQYF
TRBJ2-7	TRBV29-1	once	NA	TGCAGCGCCTACGGGGGTTACAATGAGCAGTACTTC	CSAYGGYNEQYF
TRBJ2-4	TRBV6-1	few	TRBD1	TGTGCCAGCAGTGATCTCCTCACAGGGGGCAGAAACATTCAGTACTTC	CASSDLLTGGRNIQYF
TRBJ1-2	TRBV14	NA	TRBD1	TGTGCCAGCAGCCTGGGACAGGGGCTACCCAATGGCTACACCTTC	CASSLGQGLPNGYTF
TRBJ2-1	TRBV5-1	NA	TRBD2	TGCGCCAGCAGCTCCGGGGGGGGCTCCAATGAGCAGTTCTTC	CASSSGGGSNEQFF
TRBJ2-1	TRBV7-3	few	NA	TGTGCCAGCAGCGATGCCTCCCTCGAGCAGTTCTTC	CASSDASLEQFF
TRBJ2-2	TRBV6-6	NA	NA	TGTGCCAGCACCGGGAACACCGGGGAGCTGTTTTTT	CASTGNTGELFF
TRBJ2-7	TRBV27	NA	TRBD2	TGTGCCAGCAGTTTTAGTCCAGCGGGAGTCTCCGAGCAGTACTTC	CASSFSPAGVSEQYF
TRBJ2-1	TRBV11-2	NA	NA	TGTGCCATCAGCCTCCATAGGTACAATGAGCAGTTCTTC	CAISLHRYNEQFF
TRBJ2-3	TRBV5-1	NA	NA	TGCGCCAGCAGCCGCACCGGGAGAGGGTCAGATACGCAGTATTTT	CASSRTGRGSDTQYF
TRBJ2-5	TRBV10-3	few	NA	TGTGCCATCAGTGCAAGACAGGTTGGGGAGACCCAGTACTTC	CAISARQVGETQYF
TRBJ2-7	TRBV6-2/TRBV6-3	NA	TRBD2	TGTGCCAGCAGTTCCCCCGGGACTATGGGCGAGCAGTACTTC	CASSSPGTMGEQYF